This TCR beta chain was identified during a study of Graves' ophthalmopathy and Graves' hyperthyroidism. Between the trimmed V and J ends, which lost 5 bases and 0 bases, there was a span of 13 bases. Germline V gene lookup returns CDR1 SQVTM and CDR2 ANQGSEA. CDR3 length: 14 amino acids. Points from the study as a whole: Using a 13-signature model, the authors split ophthalmopathy from stable hyperthyroidism, with about 88% sensitivity and approximately 78% specificity. Both a roughly 70% sensitivity and an approximately 72% specificity characterized the model's predictions of ophthalmopathy progression.

A note on this clonotype: Its antigen is still unknown.

The TCR beta CDR3 regions underwent amplification from RNA transcripts. Second-round multiplex PCR came after first-round RT-PCR with HTBI primers. TCRdb ran MiXCR on the multiplex PCR reads and lists one entry per CDR3 protein. The data show more than 1,000,000 distinct CDR3 sequences, less than 45% seen once. Diagnosis relied on clinical symptoms, serum thyroxine, TRAb, thyroid ultrasound and orbital computed tomography. The rearrangement joins TRBV29-1 to TRBJ1-2; D remains unclear. Source material: peripheral blood or thyroid tissue (not recorded which). The receptor was derived from an adult man with Graves' hyperthyroidism. Written as DNA, the CDR3 is TGCAGCGTTTTGGATGGGCAGGCTAACTATGGCTACACCTTC. Protein sequence: CSVLDGQANYGYTF. The complete variable domain, with remaining parts taken from reference TRBV29-1 and TRBJ1-2, reads SAVISQKPSRDICQRGTSLTIQCQVDSQVTMMFWYRQQPGQSLTLIATANQGSEATYESGFVIDKFPISRPNLTFSTLTVSNMSPEDSSIYLCSVLDGQANYGYTFGSGTRLTVV.